Below, 29 T cell receptor beta chains from the same sample are listed, as sequenced in a study of T cell repertoires in cytomegalovirus infection (dated by TCRdb to about 2019). Antigens of these TCRs are unknown. Interpreted using the paper, the treatment or condition label stands for: in vitro stimulation with specific CMV peptide epitopes to enrich CMV-specific T cells. Sequencing used an Illumina HiSeq 1500. The public reads were reprocessed in TCRdb via fastp at Q25 and MiXCR, keeping in-frame beta chains. Rows are combined by CDR3 protein, so each entry shows the most common genes and DNA. This sample lists more than 250,000 distinct CDR3 sequences; roughly 25% were detected once. The top ten hold 10% to 15% of the sample. The sample here was cultured PBMCs, taken from culture after CMV antigen stimulation. These receptor sequences come from a human donor in good health (CMV status not recorded). Some clones in this sample may be carry-over from other donors' samples.

This sequence joins TRBV19 and TRBJ2-7; D may be TRBD2 (6 bases). CDR1 is LNHDA, CDR2 SQIVND, per germline (reference sequence). Trimming took off 6 bases at V and 1 base at J, with 22 bases between the two ends. This CDR3 is built from 17 residues. The chain's CDR3 is CASSPGRRAGWSYEQYF. CDR3 in DNA: TGTGCCAGTAGCCCAGGCCGGCGGGCGGGATGGTCCTACGAGCAGTACTTC.

This clonotype is a singleton in its sample. The chain combines TRBV7-2 with TRBJ2-3; D uncertain. The germline gives CDR1 SGHTA, CDR2 FQGNSA. CDR3 length: 16 amino acids. With 0 bases removed from V and 0 bases from J, the gap between germline ends came to 10 bases. CDR3 amino acids: CASSLAWAISTDTQYF. CDR3 nucleotide sequence: TGTGCCAGCAGCTTAGCGTGGGCGATAAGCACAGATACGCAGTATTTT.

This clonotype was picked up many times. V usage is TRBV20-1 and J usage is TRBJ2-7; D remains unclear. Germline V gene data show CDR1 as DFQATT and CDR2 as SNEGSKA (reference sequence). V gave up 8 bases and J gave up 5 bases, with 16 bases separating them. The CDR3 is 12 amino acids. The CDR3 DNA follows: TGCAGTTCATTACGTCGAGGCAACGAGCAGTACTTC. It encodes CSSLRRGNEQYF.

V is TRBV6-1 and J is TRBJ2-4; the match to TRBD1 covers 11 bases. J gave up 2 bases and V 6 bases, and 3 bases lay outside the gene matches. In germline, CDR1 is MNHNS, CDR2 SASEGT. The CDR3 extends over 15 amino acids. In DNA form, the CDR3 reads TGTGCCAGCAGCGGACAGGGGGCGACCAAAAACATTCAGTACTTC. It encodes CASSGQGATKNIQYF.

This clonotype was counted a few times. This chain joins TRBV29-1 and TRBJ1-1, with TRBD1 identical over 7 bases. CDR1 and CDR2 (germline): SQVTM, ANQGSEA. J gave up 0 bases and V 7 bases, and 11 bases lay outside the gene matches. This CDR3 has 15 residues. The CDR3 loop is CSAWRQGAMNTEAFF. The DNA for the CDR3 is TGCAGCGCCTGGAGACAGGGAGCTATGAACACTGAAGCTTTCTTT.

This clonotype came up many times. The chain uses TRBV19 and TRBJ2-2; D unclear. Trimming removed 7 bases at V and 4 bases at J, with 13 bases between. Germline CDR1 is LNHDA and CDR2 is SQIVND (reference sequence). This CDR3 region has 14 residues. The CDR3 DNA sequence: TGTGCCAGTAAGGGCGAGATAGGCACCGGGGAGCTGTTTTTT. It is translated as CASKGEIGTGELFF.

The rearrangement links TRBV20-1 to TRBJ2-1, with 10 bases matching TRBD2. This CDR3 is 18 amino acids long. Unmatched junction bases numbered 15, after V lost 0 bases and J lost 7 bases. The germline gives CDR1 DFQATT, CDR2 SNEGSKA (reference sequence). In DNA, the CDR3 is TGCAGTGCTAGAGATCCGGGGGTTTTAGCGGGAGGTGGGAATGAGCAGTTCTTC. This gives the protein CSARDPGVLAGGGNEQFF.

The chain recombines TRBV5-1 with TRBJ2-3; weak D call: TRBD2 (6 bases). V shed 4 bases and J shed 3 bases, with 15 bases lying between them. CDR1 SGHRS and CDR2 YFSETQ come from the germline V gene. The CDR3 covers 15 residues. CDR3 loop: CASSGGTGTTDTQYF. DNA of the CDR3: TGCGCCAGCAGCGGGGGGACTGGAACTACAGATACGCAGTATTTT.

The chain carries TRBV20-1 and TRBJ2-7; D not certain. Germline V gene data show CDR1 as DFQATT and CDR2 as SNEGSKA (reference sequence). The V end lost 6 bases, the J end lost 9 bases, and 15 bases lay between the germline ends. This CDR3 is built from 11 residues. DNA for the CDR3: TGCAGTGCCGAGTATCAGGCCGTGCAGTACTTC. It specifies CSAEYQAVQYF.

This clonotype has more than one count but fewer than ten. The chain couples TRBV6-2 or TRBV6-3 to TRBJ2-1; TRBD2 aligns across 9 bases. The germline gives CDR1 MNHEY, CDR2 SVGEGT. V trimming: 9 bases; J trimming: 7 bases; junction bases outside the gene matches: 10. This CDR3 has 14 amino acids. The CDR3, as DNA: TGTGCCAGTTCCCTTAGCGGGAGAAGGAATGAGCAGTTCTTC. This encodes CASSLSGRRNEQFF.

This sequence joins TRBV4-2 and TRBJ2-7, with 12 nucleotides matching TRBD2. Per the germline V gene, CDR1 is LGHNA and CDR2 is YNFKEQ. The V and J ends lost 3 bases and 5 bases, in that order; junction bases with no gene match: 14. The CDR3 has 18 amino acids. The CDR3 loop reads CASSQVGTRLAGVHEQYF. The DNA for the CDR3 is TGTGCCAGCAGCCAGGTCGGGACCCGACTAGCGGGAGTACACGAGCAGTACTTC.

This clonotype was observed a few times. This may come from a read error, since a much larger clone is one base off. The chain combines TRBV6-1 with TRBJ2-3; D gene uncertain. The CDR3 sequence is 13 residues long. Deletions cut 6 bases from V and 2 bases from J, with 9 bases between. Germline V gene sequence: CDR1 MNHNS, CDR2 SASEGT. As DNA, the CDR3 is TGTGCCAGCAGCCCCCTCCCCACAGATACGCAGTATTTT. Its protein product is CASSPLPTDTQYF.

In its sample, this clonotype was seen many times. The chain carries TRBV28 and TRBJ1-4; 9 bases map to TRBD1. The CDR3 totals 15 residues. Germline V lookup: CDR1 MDHEN, CDR2 SYDVKM. Trimming cost V 6 bases and J 5 bases; bases outside gene matches: 7. The CDR3 loop is CASRPFGTGNEKLFF. DNA of the CDR3: TGTGCCAGCAGACCTTTTGGGACAGGGAATGAAAAACTGTTTTTT.

The table lists this clonotype with many counts. The chain employs TRBV27 and TRBJ2-1; D gene unclear. V was shortened by 5 bases and J by 0 bases, with 14 bases between the two germline ends. The germline gives CDR1 MNHEY, CDR2 SMNVEV (reference sequence). This CDR3 spans 16 amino acids. The CDR3 loop is CASSPDPPGSYNEQFF. The DNA of the CDR3 is TGTGCCAGCAGTCCAGACCCCCCGGGCTCCTACAATGAGCAGTTCTTC.

V usage is TRBV4-1 and J usage is TRBJ2-2; D call uncertain. Per the germline V gene, CDR1 is MGHRA and CDR2 is YSYEKL. The CDR3 covers 13 residues. V dropped 4 bases and J dropped 6 bases, with 9 bases sitting between them. CDR3 DNA: TGCGCCAGCAGCCCAATGGTCCCCGGGGAGCTGTTTTTT. Protein sequence: CASSPMVPGELFF.

This clonotype showed up many times. The chain uses TRBV10-3 and TRBJ2-7, with D perhaps matching TRBD2 (6 bases). Germline CDR1 ENHRY, CDR2 SYGVKD. The CDR3 consists of 12 residues. The V and J ends lost 8 bases and 3 bases respectively, with 11 bases between them. CDR3 sequence: CAIRESLYEQYF. The CDR3 coding sequence is TGTGCCATCCGGGAGTCACTCTACGAGCAGTACTTC.

This chain connects TRBV2 to TRBJ2-3; TRBD1 matches at 8 bases. Looked up from germline, CDR1 is SNHLY and CDR2 is FYNNEI. Germline trimming cut 5 bases from V and 5 bases from J; bases unmatched to any gene: 6. The CDR3 consists of 14 residues. The CDR3 loop reads CASSPDRAVDTQYF. CDR3 nucleotides: TGTGCCAGCAGTCCGGACAGGGCAGTAGATACGCAGTATTTT.

Comment on this clonotype: The junction differs from germline at one of its ends, possibly a read error. The gene calls are TRBV19 and TRBJ2-4; a possible D gene is TRBD1 (6 bases). This CDR3 region has 16 residues. Per germline, CDR1 LNHDA and CDR2 SQIVND (reference sequence). The CDR3 sequence is CASSITGWASKNIQNF. The CDR3 nucleotides are TGTGCCAGTAGTATAACAGGGTGGGCTTCCAAAAACATTCAGAACTTC. Variable domain in full (rest from reference TRBV19 and TRBJ2-4): DGGITQSPKYLFRKEGQNVTLSCEQNLNHDAMYWYRQDPGQGLRLIYYSQIVNDFQKGDIAEGYSVSREKKESFPLTVTSAQKNPTAFYLCASSITGWASKNIQNFGAGTRLSVL.

The sample holds many counts of this clonotype. The chain carries TRBV7-6 and TRBJ2-7, with 8 bases fitting TRBD1. CDR1 is SGHVS, CDR2 FNYEAQ, per germline. V gave up 5 bases and J gave up 6 bases; unmatched junction bases: 15. The CDR3 runs to 16 residues. The CDR3 DNA reads as TGTGCCAGCAGCCCAACCAGGACAGGGAACGTGGGCGAGCAGTACTTC. Its translation is CASSPTRTGNVGEQYF.

The chain uses TRBV6-6 and TRBJ2-1; 11 nucleotides match TRBD2. The germline V gene encodes CDR1 MNHNY and CDR2 SVGAGI (reference sequence). Trimming removed 6 bases from V and 9 bases from J; junction bases left unmatched: 16. The length of the CDR3 is 17 residues. The CDR3 loop reads CASSQRIAGGPRGEQFF. Here the CDR3 DNA reads TGTGCCAGCAGCCAAAGGATAGCGGGAGGGCCGAGGGGTGAGCAGTTCTTC.

The chain employs TRBV7-2 and TRBJ2-1; either TRBD1 or TRBD2 may supply D (5 bases each). V dropped 5 bases and J dropped 13 bases, with 12 bases sitting between them. The CDR3 length is 11 residues. Germline CDR1 is SGHTA and CDR2 is FQGNSA. In DNA, the CDR3 is TGTGCCAGCAGCGGGACGGGTTCCCAGTTCTTC. Its translation is CASSGTGSQFF.

V usage is TRBV6-1 and J usage is TRBJ2-7; TRBD2 is a possible D gene (6 bases). V was clipped by 3 bases and J by 0 bases, with 12 bases between them. This CDR3 has 15 residues. The V gene's germline CDR1 is MNHNS and CDR2 SASEGT. CDR3: CASSDSGLSSYEQYF. The CDR3 DNA follows: TGTGCCAGCAGTGATAGCGGCCTTAGCTCCTACGAGCAGTACTTC.

As DNA, the CDR3 is TGTGCCAGCCCCCGGGATACGCAGTATTTT. Amino acid sequence: CASPRDTQYF. This sequence joins TRBV7-6 and TRBJ2-3; D call uncertain. The germline gives CDR1 SGHVS, CDR2 FNYEAQ. The CDR3 is 10 amino acids. The V gene lost 8 bases and the J gene lost 6 bases, with 6 bases spanning the gap.

This clonotype was picked up many times. In DNA, the CDR3 is TGTGCCAGCAGTTTTCTCGGGCAGGGCACTGAAGCTTTCTTT. Translated: CASSFLGQGTEAFF. The chain couples TRBV27 to TRBJ1-1; the D gene is possibly TRBD1 (5 bases). Germline-derived CDR1 and CDR2 are MNHEY and SMNVEV (reference sequence). The CDR3 covers 14 residues. Deletions cut 3 bases from V and 4 bases from J, with 12 bases between.

This rearrangement joins TRBV6-2 or TRBV6-3 to TRBJ2-6; D may correspond to TRBD1 or TRBD2 (6 bases each). With 2 bases removed from V and 4 bases from J, the gap between germline ends came to 27 bases. Germline lookup yields CDR1 MNHEY and CDR2 SVGEGT. The CDR3 runs to 21 residues. The CDR3 DNA sequence: TGTGCCAGCAGTTACCGTGAACCGGGTCACATAAGGGGGGCCGGGGCCAACGTCCTGACTTTC. Amino acid sequence: CASSYREPGHIRGAGANVLTF.

This chain connects TRBV5-6 to TRBJ1-2; D unclear. Germline assignment: CDR1 SGHDT and CDR2 YYEEEE. The CDR3 totals 14 residues. Trimming removed 0 bases from V and 4 bases from J, with 10 bases in between. The DNA of the CDR3 is TGTGCCAGCAGCTTGGACCCCCGGGGCTATGGCTACACCTTC. Protein sequence: CASSLDPRGYGYTF.

This clonotype was seen a few times. V gene TRBV28 combines with J gene TRBJ2-7; possibly TRBD2 for D (6 bases). Germline values: CDR1 MDHEN, CDR2 SYDVKM. The ends were cut back, 6 bases at V and 2 bases at J, with 8 bases in the middle. CDR3 length: 12 amino acids. Here the CDR3 DNA reads TGTGCCAGCAGCGGCGGGACCTACGAGCAGTACTTC. As protein: CASSGGTYEQYF.

This clonotype was seen a few times. The V call is TRBV4-1, the J call TRBJ2-3; 8 bases fit TRBD2. Trimming took 0 bases from V and 2 from J; bases not matched to a gene: 7. Germline CDR1 and CDR2: MGHRA and YSYEKL. The CDR3 extends over 17 amino acids. In DNA form, the CDR3 reads TGCGCCAGCAGCCAAGAGAGGGCTAGCGGGCTCACAGATACGCAGTATTTT. Translated, it gives CASSQERASGLTDTQYF.

Many counts were recorded for this clonotype. This chain joins TRBV7-2 and TRBJ2-5; unclear D gene. The CDR3 sequence is 13 residues long. The germline V gene has CDR1 SGHTA and CDR2 FQGNSA. V was cut by 1 base and J by 2 bases, with 5 bases left in between. DNA of the CDR3: TGTGCCAGCAGCTTAGTCTGGCAAGAGACCCAGTACTTC. Protein sequence: CASSLVWQETQYF.